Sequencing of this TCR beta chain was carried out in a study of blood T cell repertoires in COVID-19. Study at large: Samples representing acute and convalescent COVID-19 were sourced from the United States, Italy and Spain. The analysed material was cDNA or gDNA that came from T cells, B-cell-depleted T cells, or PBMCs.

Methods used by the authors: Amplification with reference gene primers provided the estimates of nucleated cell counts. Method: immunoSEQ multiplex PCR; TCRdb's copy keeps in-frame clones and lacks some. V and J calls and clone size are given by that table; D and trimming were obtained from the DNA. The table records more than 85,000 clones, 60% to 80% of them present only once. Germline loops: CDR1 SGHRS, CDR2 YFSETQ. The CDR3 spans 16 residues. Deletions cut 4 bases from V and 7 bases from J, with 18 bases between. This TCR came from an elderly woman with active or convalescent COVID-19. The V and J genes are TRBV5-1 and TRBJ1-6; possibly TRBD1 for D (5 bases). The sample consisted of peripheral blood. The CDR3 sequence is CASSPDFDSLNSPLHF. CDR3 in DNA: TGCGCCAGCAGCCCTGACTTCGACAGTCTAAATTCACCCCTCCACTTT.